This T cell receptor (beta chain) was sequenced for a study of TIL therapy for anti-PD-1-resistant metastatic lung cancer. Trimming cost V 3 bases and J 4 bases; bases outside gene matches: 6. The CDR3 contains 15 residues. Germline V gene lookup returns CDR1 GTSNPN and CDR2 SVGIG (reference sequence). Time point defined: pre-treatment sample, taken before nivolumab and TIL therapy. Most excised metastases sampled were pleural nodules or supraclavicular lymph nodes. Study results and limitations: TIL cultures after expansion showed higher clonality and lower diversity than baseline tumor (median about 6% vs 30%).

Regarding this clone: Antigen specificity is unknown.

This was the immunoSEQ v3 assay. Here immunoSEQ multiplex PCR was the method, and the copy in TCRdb shows in-frame clones only, minus some. The table lists about 50,000 clones, less than 75% of them singletons. V is TRBV30 and J is TRBJ2-1, with 10 positions matching TRBD2. The sequenced sample was tumor tissue, obtained at baseline. The sequence derives from a person between 30 and 80 years old with non-small cell lung cancer. CDR3 DNA: TGTGCCTGGAGGAAAGCGGGAGGGCCTTACAATGAGCAGTTCTTC. Its translation: CAWRKAGGPYNEQFF.